One sample yielded the 26 T cell receptor beta chains listed below, sequenced in a study of blood T cell repertoires in COVID-19. Profiling relied on immunoSEQ multiplex PCR, and the TCRdb table lists in-frame clones only, not all of them. This table holds 60,000 to 65,000 clones, more than 70% found once. The material sequenced was peripheral blood. The source is a man in his fifties or sixties with COVID-19, enrolled during active disease.

This chain links TRBV7-5 with TRBJ1-5; the tabulated D call, TRBD1, remains unverified against the DNA. TRBV7-5 is an annotated pseudogene. This CDR3 contains 15 residues. The chain's CDR3 is CVRSLGQVSNQPQHF. The CDR3 region has the DNA TGTGTCAGAAGCCTTGGACAGGTTAGCAATCAGCCCCAGCATTTT.

The genes are TRBV19 and TRBJ2-3; 9 bases align to TRBD1. CDR1 LNHDA and CDR2 SQIVND come from the germline V gene (reference sequence). The CDR3 is 17 amino acids. Unmatched junction bases numbered 12, after V lost 5 bases and J lost 3 bases. The CDR3 protein is CASSSWTRQGGTDTQYF. The CDR3 region has the DNA TGTGCCAGTAGTTCGTGGACTAGACAGGGGGGGACAGATACGCAGTATTTT.

The V and J genes are TRBV18 and TRBJ1-2; tentative D call: TRBD1 (6 bases). V was trimmed by 0 bases and J by 4 bases, leaving 12 bases between them. Germline V gene data show CDR1 as KGHSH and CDR2 as LQKENI. This CDR3 contains 15 residues. CDR3 region: CASSPPGDTSYGYTF. The DNA of the CDR3 is TGTGCCAGCTCACCACCCGGGGACACGAGCTATGGCTACACCTTC.

V usage is TRBV12-3 or TRBV12-4 and J usage is TRBJ1-2, with 7 bases that match TRBD1. The CDR3 sequence is 12 residues long. J lost 3 bases, V lost 11 bases, and 6 bases had no gene match. CDR3 nucleotides: TGTGCCTTGAGCAGGGGGGACTATGGCTACACCTTC. This gives the protein CALSRGDYGYTF.

This sequence joins TRBV10-1 and TRBJ2-7; a possible D gene is TRBD1 (6 bases). The CDR3 extends over 13 amino acids. The V and J ends lost 5 bases and 9 bases respectively, with 17 bases between them. The germline CDR1 and CDR2 sequences are WNHNN and SYGVQD (reference sequence). CDR3 bases: TGCGCCAGCAGTCCGGGACAAGACCTCGGGCAGTACTTC. It yields the protein CASSPGQDLGQYF.

This clone has just one count. This chain links TRBV18 with TRBJ2-5, with D uncertain. Germline V lookup: CDR1 KGHSH, CDR2 LQKENI. Trimming removed 4 bases from V and 3 bases from J, with 6 bases in between. The length of the CDR3 is 12 residues. The CDR3 nucleotides are TGTGCCAGCTCACGGAGAGAAGAGACCCAGTACTTC. Translation gives CASSRREETQYF. Together with reference TRBV18 and TRBJ2-5, the CDR3 gives the full variable domain: NAGVMQNPRHLVRRRGQEARLRCSPMKGHSHVYWYRQLPEEGLKFMVYLQKENIIDESGMPKERFSAEFPKEGPSILRIQQVVRGDSAAYFCASSRREETQYFGPGTRLLVL.

This clone was seen a few times. The same CDR3 can be traced to other DNA sequences in this sample. V is TRBV6-4 and J is TRBJ2-5, with TRBD1 matching over 7 bases. CDR3 size: 13 residues. The J segment lost 1 base and the V segment lost 8 bases, leaving 4 bases of the junction unmatched. Germline V gene lookup returns CDR1 MRHNA and CDR2 SNTAGT. CDR3 coding DNA: TGTGCCAGCGCCCGGGACAGCCAAGAGACCCAGTACTTC. It is translated as CASARDSQETQYF.

The chain couples TRBV7-3 to TRBJ2-2, with 7 bases that match TRBD1. This CDR3 has 14 amino acids. Germline V gives CDR1 SGHTA, CDR2 FQGTGA. V gave up 7 bases and J gave up 4 bases; unmatched junction bases: 6. The CDR3 reads CASTQQGITGELFF. The CDR3 DNA follows: TGTGCCAGCACCCAACAGGGGATCACCGGGGAGCTGTTTTTT.

The chain couples TRBV28 to TRBJ1-2; D gene uncertain. In germline, CDR1 is MDHEN, CDR2 SYDVKM. Trimming removed 5 bases from V and 5 bases from J, with 15 bases in between. This CDR3 contains 14 residues. CDR3 DNA sequence: TGTGCCAGCAGTGTATCTACAGAAATTTATGGCTACACCTTC. Its translation: CASSVSTEIYGYTF.

This chain joins TRBV5-1 and TRBJ1-2; no definite D call. Per germline, CDR1 SGHRS and CDR2 YFSETQ. The CDR3 extends over 12 amino acids. V lost 0 bases and J 5 bases, leaving 5 bases between the germline ends. The CDR3 spells CASSLDEYGYTF. The CDR3 region has the DNA TGCGCCAGCAGCTTGGACGAGTATGGCTACACCTTC.

There are a few counts of this clone. The J gene is TRBJ1-2, the V gene TRBV5-1, with D possibly matching TRBD1 (6 bases). The CDR3 has 17 amino acids. Looked up from germline, CDR1 is SGHRS and CDR2 is YFSETQ. V lost 4 bases and J lost 4, with 23 bases in between. The CDR3 DNA follows: TGCGCCAGCAGCCCTGGACAGCCGGGGTTTGAGGTCTATGGCTACACCTTC. Translation gives CASSPGQPGFEVYGYTF.

This clone turned up a few times. The chain is built from TRBV14 and TRBJ2-1; 8 bases are shared with TRBD2. Trimming cost V 1 base and J 7 bases; bases outside gene matches: 6. This CDR3 has 15 residues. CDR1 SGHDN and CDR2 FVKESK come from the germline V gene. Here the CDR3 DNA reads TGTGCCAGCAGCCAAGGTATAGCGGGGTCAAATGAGCAGTTCTTC. Its translation is CASSQGIAGSNEQFF. The full variable domain, completed using reference TRBV14 and TRBJ2-1, is EAGVTQFPSHSVIEKGQTVTLRCDPISGHDNLYWYRRVMGKEIKFLLHFVKESKQDESGMPNNRFLAERTGGTYSTLKVQPAELEDSGVYFCASSQGIAGSNEQFFGPGTRLTVL.

This chain connects TRBV5-1 to TRBJ2-1, with D maybe TRBD1 (5 bases). Germline CDR1 is SGHRS and CDR2 is YFSETQ. The V end lost 4 bases, the J end lost 8 bases, and 10 bases lay between the germline ends. The CDR3 covers 12 residues. CDR3 amino acids: CASSPVGDEQFF. CDR3 nucleotide sequence: TGCGCCAGCAGCCCGGTAGGGGATGAGCAGTTCTTC.

The J gene is TRBJ2-3, the V gene TRBV9; D is ambiguous. The CDR3 is made up of 15 amino acids. Germline V gives CDR1 SGDLS, CDR2 YYNGEE. Trimming stripped 0 bases from V and 5 bases from J, with 13 bases between. Written as DNA, the CDR3 is TGTGCCAGCAGCGTAGGGCCAATTCATCTAGATACGCAGTATTTT. Protein product: CASSVGPIHLDTQYF.

The J gene is TRBJ1-5, the V gene TRBV6-4; possibly TRBD1 for D (6 bases). Germline-derived CDR1 and CDR2 are MRHNA and SNTAGT. The germline V and J ends were trimmed by 2 bases and 0 bases, with 32 bases remaining between them. The length of the CDR3 is 23 residues. The CDR3 DNA reads as TGTGCCAGCAGTGACCCCCTTAAGACACAGGGTCGCCAGGGCTTCTATAGCAATCAGCCCCAGCATTTT. Residues: CASSDPLKTQGRQGFYSNQPQHF.

In this sample, this clone turned up once. The chain combines TRBV11-3 with TRBJ2-7, with 9 positions matching TRBD1. Germline V gene lookup returns CDR1 SGHNT and CDR2 YENEEA. Germline trimming cut 3 bases from V and 3 bases from J; bases unmatched to any gene: 6. This CDR3 is 15 amino acids long. The CDR3 DNA sequence: TGTGCCAGCAGCTTGTGGACAGGGGCTCGCTACGAGCAGTACTTC. Encoded protein: CASSLWTGARYEQYF.

The chain recombines TRBV29-1 with TRBJ2-3; the D gene is possibly TRBD2 (5 bases). Germline CDR1 and CDR2: SQVTM and ANQGSEA. Deletions cut 7 bases from V and 0 bases from J, with 11 bases between. This CDR3 region has 13 residues. The CDR3 here is CSACRESTDTQYF. The CDR3 DNA reads TGCAGCGCCTGTCGGGAAAGCACAGATACGCAGTATTTT.

The chain links TRBV13 to TRBJ2-5, with 8 bases fitting TRBD2. V gave up 5 bases and J gave up 2 bases; unmatched junction bases: 7. CDR1 and CDR2 from the germline V gene are PRHDT and FYEKMQ (reference sequence). This CDR3 comprises 15 residues. The CDR3 reads CASSPRPSGQETQYF. The CDR3 DNA reads TGTGCCAGCAGCCCCCGCCCTAGCGGGCAAGAGACCCAGTACTTC.

The chain links TRBV2 to TRBJ1-2, with 7 bases fitting TRBD1. V shed 5 bases and J 3 bases; nucleotides not matched to a gene: 3. This CDR3 spans 13 amino acids. Germline V gene lookup returns CDR1 SNHLY and CDR2 FYNNEI. The CDR3 here is CASSPTGDYGYTF. In nucleotides, the CDR3 is TGTGCCAGCAGTCCCACAGGGGACTATGGCTACACCTTC.

The chain couples TRBV5-4 to TRBJ2-7; 8 nucleotides align to TRBD1. Trimming at V came to 4 bases and at J to 3 bases, leaving 3 bases not matched to a gene. The length of the CDR3 is 13 residues. The germline V gene has CDR1 SGHNT and CDR2 YYREEE (reference sequence). In DNA, the CDR3 is TGTGCCAGCAGCCTGGACAGGGACTACGAGCAGTACTTC. Protein: CASSLDRDYEQYF.

The genes are TRBV11-2 and TRBJ2-7; D remains unclear. CDR3 length: 13 amino acids. CDR1 and CDR2 from the germline V gene are SGHAT and FQNNGV. Trimming cost V 5 bases and J 6 bases, with 14 bases left between them. The CDR3 sequence is CASSTGIDLEQYF. In DNA, the CDR3 is TGTGCCAGCAGCACGGGTATTGATCTCGAGCAGTACTTC.

The chain carries TRBV6-5 and TRBJ1-2, with TRBD1 matching over 9 bases. The CDR3 totals 15 residues. J was trimmed by 5 bases and V by 1 base; bases with no gene match: 5. Germline CDR1 and CDR2: MNHEY and SVGAGI. DNA of the CDR3: TGTGCCAGCAGTTACTTTTCAGGGACAGGGTATGGCTACACCTTC. Its protein product is CASSYFSGTGYGYTF.

The J gene is TRBJ1-1, the V gene TRBV6-1; D is unclear. Germline-derived CDR1 and CDR2 are MNHNS and SASEGT. Between the trimmed V and J ends, which lost 3 bases and 2 bases, there was a span of 7 bases. This CDR3 spans 13 amino acids. The CDR3 sequence is CASSDRSNTEAFF. CDR3 in DNA: TGTGCCAGCAGTGATCGGAGTAACACTGAAGCTTTCTTT.

This chain connects TRBV2 to TRBJ1-1; D not certain. The V end was cut by 7 bases, the J end by 1 base, with 7 bases between. CDR1 SNHLY and CDR2 FYNNEI come from the germline V gene. The CDR3 spans 12 residues. The CDR3, as DNA: TGTGCCAGCACTAACAGGAACACTGAAGCTTTCTTT. Protein sequence: CASTNRNTEAFF.

V and J are TRBV9 and TRBJ1-1; D is uncertain. The CDR3 contains 15 residues. Germline values: CDR1 SGDLS, CDR2 YYNGEE. Trimming shortened V by 0 bases and J by 9 bases, and 18 bases separated the two germline ends. The CDR3 DNA reads TGTGCCAGCAGCGTAGCTTTTGACGTCGGACTCCAAGCTTTCTTT. This encodes CASSVAFDVGLQAFF.

The chain couples TRBV6-5 to TRBJ2-7; 9 positions match TRBD1. The trim removed 7 bases at V and 3 bases at J, leaving 4 bases unmatched. Germline loops: CDR1 MNHEY, CDR2 SVGAGI. The CDR3 length is 13 residues. DNA of the CDR3: TGTGCCAGCATACCGGGACAGGGCTACGAGCAGTACTTC. This encodes CASIPGQGYEQYF.